These 21 T cell receptor beta chains were all obtained from the same sample, sequenced in a study of cytotoxic CD8 clonotypes in ibrutinib-treated CLL. This table comes from immunoSEQ multiplex PCR, and its TCRdb copy is limited to in-frame clones, with some not included. The sample yields about 58,000 clones, less than 75% seen once. The sequences come from PBMCs, collected after 12 months of ibrutinib treatment. Receptors originate from a human donor with chronic lymphocytic leukemia.

The chain carries TRBV11-3 and TRBJ2-3, with 11 bases fitting TRBD1. Germline V gene lookup returns CDR1 SGHNT and CDR2 YENEEA. CDR3 length: 14 amino acids. J gave up 8 bases and V 5 bases, and 6 bases lay outside the gene matches. The DNA for the CDR3 is TGTGCCAGCAGCGCCGGGACAGGGGGAAGTACGCAGTATTTT. Its protein product is CASSAGTGGSTQYF.

The rearrangement uses TRBV28 and TRBJ2-3, with 10 bases that match TRBD2. The V gene end was trimmed by 8 bases and the J gene end by 4 bases; junction bases not matched to a gene: 9. CDR3 length: 15 amino acids. CDR1 MDHEN and CDR2 SYDVKM come from the germline V gene. CDR3 residues: CASHSSGRVSDTQYF. The CDR3 DNA is TGTGCCAGCCATTCAAGCGGGAGGGTCTCAGATACGCAGTATTTT.

V gene TRBV11-2 combines with J gene TRBJ2-7, with 12 bases matching TRBD1. The V and J ends lost 6 bases and 5 bases, in that order; junction bases with no gene match: 2. The CDR3 runs to 13 residues. CDR1 SGHAT and CDR2 FQNNGV come from the germline V gene. The CDR3: CASRGTGGDEQYF. The CDR3, as DNA: TGTGCCAGCAGGGGGACAGGGGGCGACGAGCAGTACTTC. Based on the CDR3 plus reference TRBV11-2 and TRBJ2-7, the full variable domain is EAGVAQSPRYKIIEKRQSVAFWCNPISGHATLYWYQQILGQGPKLLIQFQNNGVVDDSQLPKDRFSAERLKGVDSTLKIQPAKLEDSAVYLCASRGTGGDEQYFGPGTRLTVT.

This chain links TRBV15 with TRBJ2-1; 11 bases are a match to TRBD1. The length of the CDR3 is 14 residues. The V gene's germline CDR1 is LNHNV and CDR2 YYDKDF (reference sequence). With V trimmed by 1 base and J by 8 bases, 1 base remained unmatched. This CDR3 reads CATSRGTGGYEQFF. CDR3 nucleotide sequence: TGTGCCACCAGCAGAGGGACAGGGGGCTATGAGCAGTTCTTC.

The chain couples TRBV4-1 to TRBJ2-1; D uncertain. This CDR3 region has 13 residues. V was shortened by 3 bases and J by 4 bases, with 7 bases between the two germline ends. Looked up from germline, CDR1 is MGHRA and CDR2 is YSYEKL. The CDR3 here is CASSQTTYNEQFF. Written as DNA, the CDR3 is TGCGCCAGCAGCCAGACCACGTACAATGAGCAGTTCTTC.

This chain uses TRBV29-1 with TRBJ2-7; D remains unclear. The CDR3 has 11 residues. Trimming stripped 4 bases from V and 4 bases from J, with 8 bases between. Germline V gene data show CDR1 as SQVTM and CDR2 as ANQGSEA. The CDR3 loop is CSVGARYEQYF. CDR3 DNA sequence: TGCAGCGTTGGAGCCCGGTACGAGCAGTACTTC.

This clone was seen once. This rearrangement joins TRBV9 to TRBJ2-3; no clear D. Germline loops: CDR1 SGDLS, CDR2 YYNGEE. CDR3 length: 16 residues. The V end was cut by 0 bases, the J end by 5 bases, with 16 bases between. The CDR3 DNA reads TGTGCCAGCAGCGTAGATAGGATATTAACGGGAGATACGCAGTATTTT. Translated: CASSVDRILTGDTQYF.

The chain has TRBV6-5 and TRBJ1-5, with D possibly being TRBD1 (5 bases). The CDR3 length is 14 residues. The V gene's germline CDR1 is MNHEY and CDR2 SVGAGI. Between the trimmed V and J ends, which lost 2 bases and 6 bases, there was a span of 11 bases. CDR3 DNA sequence: TGTGCCAGCAGTTACGGGGGGTTCGGTCAGCCCCAGCATTTT. Residues: CASSYGGFGQPQHF.

This rearrangement joins TRBV5-6 to TRBJ2-3; weak D call: TRBD2 (5 bases). V was pared by 3 bases and J by 4 bases, with 9 bases between. CDR3 length: 13 amino acids. Looked up from germline, CDR1 is SGHDT and CDR2 is YYEEEE. In DNA form, the CDR3 reads TGTGCCAGCAGCTGGACCGGGGCAGATACGCAGTATTTT. It encodes CASSWTGADTQYF.

In this sample, this clone turned up a few times. The chain has TRBV6-5 and TRBJ1-2; no firm D call. This CDR3 has 14 amino acids. Trimming pared 2 bases from V and 6 bases from J, leaving 13 bases between. Germline values: CDR1 MNHEY, CDR2 SVGAGI. This CDR3 reads CASSYANPADGYTF. In DNA form, the CDR3 reads TGTGCCAGCAGTTACGCGAATCCAGCTGATGGCTACACCTTC.

This clone has more than one count but fewer than ten. The V and J genes are TRBV27 and TRBJ2-6; no firm D call. With 4 bases removed from V and 3 bases from J, the gap between germline ends came to 7 bases. CDR3 length: 14 amino acids. Germline CDR1 and CDR2: MNHEY and SMNVEV (reference sequence). The CDR3 nucleotides are TGTGCCAGCAGTTGGGTCGTTGGGGCCAACGTCCTGACTTTC. Protein: CASSWVVGANVLTF.

This sequence joins TRBV9 and TRBJ2-3, with D tentatively TRBD2 (6 bases). V lost 0 bases and J lost 0, with 11 bases in between. This CDR3 is built from 16 residues. The germline gives CDR1 SGDLS, CDR2 YYNGEE. DNA for the CDR3: TGTGCCAGCAGCGTAGAGGCTAGCGCTAGCACAGATACGCAGTATTTT. Translation gives CASSVEASASTDTQYF. Variable domain in full (rest from reference TRBV9 and TRBJ2-3): DSGVTQTPKHLITATGQRVTLRCSPRSGDLSVYWYQQSLDQGLQFLIQYYNGEERAKGNILERFSAQQFPDLHSELNLSSLELGDSALYFCASSVEASASTDTQYFGPGTRLTVL.

The chain combines TRBV11-1 with TRBJ1-1; 7 positions match TRBD1. The CDR3 runs 16 residues. CDR1 and CDR2 (germline): SGHAT, FQDESV (reference sequence). Trimming at V came to 5 bases and at J to 6 bases, leaving 15 bases not matched to a gene. CDR3 loop: CASSTPRDSVTSEAFF. DNA for the CDR3: TGTGCCAGCAGCACCCCCCGGGACAGCGTCACCTCTGAAGCTTTCTTT.

CDR3 loop: CASSLMTSGSLFF. For the CDR3, the DNA is TGTGCCAGCAGCTTAATGACTAGCGGGAGTTTGTTCTTC. The chain carries TRBV7-9 and TRBJ2-1, with TRBD2 matching over 12 bases. CDR3 length: 13 amino acids. CDR1 and CDR2 from the germline V gene are SEHNR and FQNEAQ (reference sequence). J lost 15 bases, V lost 2 bases, and 5 bases had no gene match.

This chain uses TRBV10-1 with TRBJ2-2, with 9 positions matching TRBD1. The V gene end was trimmed by 10 bases and the J gene end by 7 bases; junction bases not matched to a gene: 10. CDR1 and CDR2 (germline): WNHNN, SYGVQD (reference sequence). The CDR3 covers 14 residues. In DNA form, the CDR3 reads TGCGCCAAACACCGGGACAGGGTAATCGGGGAGCTGTTTTTT. Its protein product is CAKHRDRVIGELFF.

This clone was counted at least ten times. The rearrangement links TRBV6-6 to TRBJ1-5; D is uncertain. Trimming took off 4 bases at V and 0 bases at J, with 7 bases between the two ends. The CDR3 runs to 14 residues. Germline CDR1 reads MNHNY; CDR2 reads SVGAGI (reference sequence). Here the CDR3 reads CASSSGNSNQPQHF. CDR3 nucleotides: TGTGCCAGCAGTTCCGGGAATAGCAATCAGCCCCAGCATTTT.

V is TRBV13 and J is TRBJ2-1; maybe TRBD1 (5 bases). The V gene lost 5 bases and the J gene lost 9 bases, with 17 bases spanning the gap. The CDR3 loop spans 14 amino acids. CDR1 is PRHDT and CDR2 is FYEKMQ in the germline V gene (reference sequence). The CDR3 reads CASSIEGAPGEQFF. The CDR3 nucleotides are TGTGCCAGCAGCATTGAAGGGGCGCCGGGTGAGCAGTTCTTC.

This sequence joins TRBV7-3 and TRBJ2-3; 8 bases map to TRBD2. J gave up 1 base and V 5 bases, and 2 bases lay outside the gene matches. CDR1 is SGHTA and CDR2 is FQGTGA in the germline V gene. This CDR3 has 14 amino acids. The CDR3: CASSPGGGTDTQYF. The CDR3 region has the DNA TGTGCCAGCAGCCCGGGGGGGGGCACAGATACGCAGTATTTT.

The CDR3: CASANPPAYEQYF. The CDR3 DNA is TGTGCCAGCGCTAATCCCCCAGCGTACGAGCAGTACTTC. This sequence joins TRBV28 and TRBJ2-7; D gene uncertain. Per the germline V gene, CDR1 is MDHEN and CDR2 is SYDVKM. The length of the CDR3 is 13 residues. Trimming removed 8 bases at V and 4 bases at J, with 15 bases between.

The CDR3: CASSLGQGYGYTF. In DNA form, the CDR3 reads TGTGCCAGCAGTTTGGGTCAGGGATATGGCTACACCTTC. The chain recombines TRBV28 with TRBJ1-2; D perhaps matches TRBD1 (5 bases). CDR3 length: 13 amino acids. CDR1 and CDR2 from the germline V gene are MDHEN and SYDVKM. The V and J ends lost 3 bases and 5 bases respectively, with 10 bases between them.

The chain couples TRBV27 to TRBJ2-7, with D tentatively TRBD1 (6 bases). Per germline, CDR1 MNHEY and CDR2 SMNVEV (reference sequence). V was trimmed by 5 bases and J by 2 bases, leaving 13 bases between them. The CDR3 spans 14 residues. The CDR3 DNA reads as TGTGCCAGCAGTCCCCAGACAGGCCCCTACGAGCAGTACTTC. Translated: CASSPQTGPYEQYF.